Listed below are T cell receptor beta chains from one sample, sequenced in a study of blood T cell repertoires in COVID-19. The data were produced by immunoSEQ multiplex PCR, yet TCRdb's version contains in-frame clones alone and is incomplete. The sample contains about 69,000 clones, 82% of which appear only once. The sample consisted of peripheral blood. These receptors all come from a woman of 80 years or more with acute or convalescent COVID-19. Both conserved end residues are part of each CDR3. Size values are once, few and many counts, or a class for expanded clones, and some rows have none.

clone_size,v_call,cdr3_aa
NA,TRBV2,CASSEERGNEKLFF
NA,TRBV9,CASSVEPTGTYEQYF
NA,TRBV3-1/TRBV3-2,CASSQAAGGYGYTF
NA,TRBV5-5,CASSLGGGYEQYF
NA,TRBV11-2,CASSDLRGARDNEQFF
NA,TRBV11-3,CASSLTSGGYNEQFF
once,TRBV14,CASSHGSIGYTF
NA,TRBV5-1,CASSRTGDSYEQYF
NA,TRBV5-4,CASSSGLSTSTDTQYF
once,TRBV11-2,CASSSLGQAGYQETQYF
few,TRBV2,CASSGGRGYQPQHF
NA,TRBV11-1,CASIPRGREGNTIYF
NA,TRBV6-5,CASSSIYEQYF
NA,TRBV12-3/TRBV12-4,CASSPTASYGYTF
NA,TRBV14,CASSQGLAVRRETQYF
NA,TRBV15,CATSREGQGRNTEAFF
few,TRBV5-6,CASSLVWIQGADTEAFF
once,TRBV13,CASSPAAGGIRLFF
NA,TRBV3-1/TRBV3-2,CASSQAWGQGGHAIPEAFF
NA,TRBV5-6,CASSLWVREDEKLFF
NA,TRBV7-2,CASSQSGGGQPQHF
NA,TRBV7-3,CASSFTGGTEAFF
few,TRBV5-1,CASSLDGRNTEAFF
NA,TRBV5-6,CASSRDRGNSPLHF
NA,TRBV18,CASSPPAAALGLNEQFF
NA,TRBV3-1/TRBV3-2,CASSQDLRTETSYEQYF
NA,TRBV13,CASSLDQGVTETEAFF
NA,TRBV6-9,CASSPSTGGSEKLFF
NA,TRBV3-1/TRBV3-2,CASSQMAVTGELFF
few,TRBV7-9,CASRPGTANTGELFF
NA,TRBV21-1,CASSKGEYLYGYTF
NA,TRBV9,CASSVGAGTQYF
NA,TRBV5-6,CASSLLGRYGYTF
NA,TRBV27,CASSLGIGGGRGDYGYTF
NA,TRBV25-1,CASREHTGRDTEAFF
few,TRBV6-2/TRBV6-3,CASSYGRRSSYEQYF
NA,TRBV5-4,CASSLGQGINKNIQYF
NA,TRBV6-5,CASMGDRVSQPQHF
once,TRBV27,CASSPTQTLYNEQFF
NA,TRBV6-5,CASSYSLTASTDTQYF
NA,TRBV7-9,CASSLGSGQSEAFF
NA,TRBV3-1/TRBV3-2,CASSQGLAGVGGETQYF
NA,TRBV6-1,CASSEAGLAYEQYF
NA,TRBV6-5,CASSYRGGWGNTQYF
NA,TRBV30,CAWSVRGEQYF